A selection of T cell receptor beta chains follows, all from one sample in a study of blood T cells in healthy people across ages. TCRdb itself ran the 5' RACE reads through MiXCR, one entry per CDR3 protein. In the table there are some 900,000 distinct CDR3 sequences, roughly 52% of which are singletons. Material for sequencing was blood. These receptor sequences come from a man aged 25-40 years in good health. Each CDR3 is given with its conserved first and last residue. Clone sizes are given selectively: once, few, many, or a class where the clone is expanded.

CDR3aa | j_gene | abundance | v_gene
CSALRLNEQFF | TRBJ2-1 | many | TRBV20-1
CASSYQRGGYEQYF | TRBJ2-7 | - | TRBV6-2/TRBV6-3
CAISESGQGETEAFF | TRBJ1-1 | - | TRBV10-3
CASSYSTLILTEAFF | TRBJ1-1 | few | TRBV6-5
CASSDPRGAEGYTF | TRBJ1-2 | - | TRBV4-1
CSVGPPGGETQYF | TRBJ2-5 | - | TRBV29-1
CASSRRTGGDSPLHF | TRBJ1-6 | - | TRBV3-1
CASSFRQGKNTEAFF | TRBJ1-1 | - | TRBV7-9
CASSGYGETQYF | TRBJ2-5 | - | TRBV9
CASSEGAAREKLFF | TRBJ1-4 | once | TRBV6-5